A single sample is the source of the 26 T cell receptor beta chains below, sequenced in a study of blood T cell repertoires in COVID-19. The data were produced by immunoSEQ multiplex PCR, yet TCRdb's version contains in-frame clones alone and is incomplete. The sample has under 75,000 clones; around 88% are singletons. Sequencing was performed on peripheral blood. The receptor source for this set is a woman at least 80 years old with active COVID-19.

The rearrangement links TRBV23-1 to TRBJ1-1; tentative D call: TRBD1 (5 bases). TRBV23-1 is noted as an ORF with a role that remains uncertain. V dropped 4 bases and J dropped 7 bases, with 7 bases sitting between them. The CDR3 totals 11 residues. The DNA for the CDR3 is TGCGCCAGCAGTCCTCAGGGTGAAGCTTTCTTT. Translated: CASSPQGEAFF.

The genes are TRBV7-8 and TRBJ2-7, with D tentatively TRBD1 (6 bases). CDR1 is SGHVS, CDR2 FQNEAQ, per germline. This CDR3 has 18 amino acids. Trimming took 0 bases from V and 0 from J, leaving 18 bases between them. CDR3 in amino acids: CASSLALRGAPFSYEQYF. CDR3 nucleotides: TGTGCCAGCAGCTTAGCGCTCAGGGGTGCCCCCTTCTCCTACGAGCAGTACTTC.

The chain combines TRBV2 with TRBJ2-3, with 11 bases aligning to TRBD2. This CDR3 has 15 amino acids. Per germline, CDR1 SNHLY and CDR2 FYNNEI. V shed 6 bases and J 5 bases; nucleotides not matched to a gene: 7. CDR3 bases: TGTGCCAGCAGGCTGGGACTAGCGGACAAAGATACGCAGTATTTT. This encodes CASRLGLADKDTQYF.

V and J are TRBV4-1 and TRBJ2-1; 11 bases align to TRBD2. Trimming took 5 bases from V and 4 from J; bases not matched to a gene: 10. The CDR3 is 17 amino acids. Germline CDR1 and CDR2: MGHRA and YSYEKL. In DNA, the CDR3 is TGCGCCAGCAGCTCAGATAGGGGACTAGCGGTATACAATGAGCAGTTCTTC. Translation gives CASSSDRGLAVYNEQFF.

The chain employs TRBV12-3 or TRBV12-4 and TRBJ2-3; 9 bases align to TRBD1. This CDR3 region has 13 residues. V was clipped by 9 bases and J by 2 bases; unmatched bases: 3. For the CDR3, the DNA is TGTGCCAGTACAGGGGGCAACACAGATACGCAGTATTTT. This encodes CASTGGNTDTQYF.

The chain joins TRBV3-1 (or the pseudogene TRBV3-2) to TRBJ1-2; D perhaps matches TRBD1 (5 bases). The V and J ends lost 4 bases and 4 bases respectively, with 13 bases between them. This CDR3 contains 14 residues. CDR1 and CDR2 from the germline V gene are LGHDT and YNNKEL (reference sequence). The CDR3 spells CASSPRGAGYGYTF. DNA of the CDR3: TGTGCCAGCAGCCCCCGCGGGGCGGGCTATGGCTACACCTTC.

V and J are TRBV4-1 and TRBJ2-2, with D possibly being TRBD2 (5 bases). Between the trimmed V and J ends, which lost 0 bases and 0 bases, there was a span of 8 bases. The CDR3 sequence is 16 residues long. Germline V gives CDR1 MGHRA, CDR2 YSYEKL. For the CDR3, the DNA is TGCGCCAGCAGCCAAGAACCCGGGGCGAACACCGGGGAGCTGTTTTTT. This codes for CASSQEPGANTGELFF.

This chain joins TRBV7-9 and TRBJ1-1; unclear D gene. The CDR3 covers 13 residues. The V gene lost 2 bases and the J gene lost 5 bases, with 9 bases spanning the gap. Germline V gives CDR1 SEHNR, CDR2 FQNEAQ (reference sequence). The CDR3 spells CASSLSESTEAFF. The CDR3 DNA reads as TGTGCCAGCAGCTTATCCGAGTCGACTGAAGCTTTCTTT.

This clone was seen a single time. The chain has TRBV28 and TRBJ2-5; 8 bases line up with TRBD2. Germline trimming cut 3 bases from V and 2 bases from J; bases unmatched to any gene: 8. This CDR3 has 16 residues. Germline-derived CDR1 and CDR2 are MDHEN and SYDVKM. In nucleotides, the CDR3 is TGTGCCAGCAGTTTGCCGCGGGGGGCGGGGCAAGAGACCCAGTACTTC. Protein product: CASSLPRGAGQETQYF.

This chain links TRBV2 with TRBJ1-2, with 10 bases identical to TRBD1. CDR1 is SNHLY and CDR2 is FYNNEI in the germline V gene. The CDR3 covers 15 residues. Trimming cost V 5 bases and J 1 base; bases outside gene matches: 4. The CDR3 coding sequence is TGTGCCAGCAGTCCTTGGGACAGGGGTAACTATGGCTACACCTTC. Encoded protein: CASSPWDRGNYGYTF.

This chain joins TRBV5-4 and TRBJ1-6; 7 bases match TRBD1. J lost 8 bases, V lost 4 bases, and 9 bases had no gene match. The CDR3 runs to 15 residues. CDR1 and CDR2 (germline): SGHNT, YYREEE (reference sequence). The CDR3 here is CASSPGKGADSPLHF. The CDR3 DNA is TGTGCCAGCAGCCCTGGGAAGGGGGCCGATTCACCCCTCCACTTT.

The rearrangement uses TRBV7-2 and TRBJ1-1; 12 nucleotides line up with TRBD1. Unmatched junction bases numbered 14, after V lost 7 bases and J lost 5 bases. The CDR3 is 17 residues long. Germline values: CDR1 SGHTA, CDR2 FQGNSA. CDR3 region: CASTPLGTGGLVTEAFF. The CDR3 DNA reads TGTGCCAGCACCCCCCTCGGGACAGGGGGCTTGGTGACTGAAGCTTTCTTT.

The chain employs TRBV7-9 and TRBJ2-5; 14 bases agree with TRBD2. J gave up 2 bases and V 1 base, and 3 bases lay outside the gene matches. There are 17 residues in the CDR3. The germline gives CDR1 SEHNR, CDR2 FQNEAQ (reference sequence). CDR3 nucleotide sequence: TGTGCCAGCAGCTTAGGACTAGCGGGGGGGCAGCAAGAGACCCAGTACTTC. Its translation: CASSLGLAGGQQETQYF.

For this clone: An end of the junction does not agree with germline; a read error may underlie this. The V call is TRBV3-1 (or the pseudogene TRBV3-2), the J call TRBJ2-1, with TRBD2 matching 10 bases. The CDR3 has 15 amino acids. Germline V gene sequence: CDR1 LGHDT, CDR2 YNNKEL (reference sequence). CDR3 DNA sequence: TGTGCCAGCAGTCAAGCGGGGGGGCCCCACAATGAGCAGTTCTTC. It translates to CASSQAGGPHNEQFF.

V gene TRBV5-4 combines with J gene TRBJ1-6; tentative D call: TRBD1 (6 bases). Germline CDR1 reads SGHNT; CDR2 reads YYREEE (reference sequence). The CDR3 has 18 residues. V was shortened by 7 bases and J by 0 bases, with 20 bases between the two germline ends. Here the CDR3 reads CASAKSRGSNSYNSPLHF. CDR3 nucleotides: TGTGCCAGCGCGAAGTCGAGGGGGTCCAACTCCTATAATTCACCCCTCCACTTT.

CDR3 nucleotide sequence: TGTGCAACCCTCGGAGTGGGGGAGGGGGGGCGTAATACGCAGTATTTT. It specifies CATLGVGEGGRNTQYF. The rearrangement links TRBV28 to TRBJ2-3, with TRBD2 as a possible D gene (7 bases). The CDR3 runs to 16 residues. Germline CDR1 and CDR2: MDHEN and SYDVKM.

The genes are TRBV7-9 and TRBJ2-3; 10 nucleotides agree with TRBD2. This CDR3 region has 17 residues. The trim removed 5 bases at V and 0 bases at J, leaving 8 bases unmatched. Germline CDR1 SEHNR, CDR2 FQNEAQ (reference sequence). The CDR3 region is CASSPERGGLSTDTQYF. The CDR3, as DNA: TGTGCCAGCAGCCCAGAGCGGGGGGGTCTTAGCACAGATACGCAGTATTTT.

The CDR3 DNA sequence: TGTGCCAGCTCACAGGGGGCAGCCACTGAAGCTTTCTTT. The encoded protein is CASSQGAATEAFF. This sequence joins TRBV18 and TRBJ1-1; 7 bases match TRBD1. CDR3 length equals 13 residues. V was clipped by 4 bases and J by 4 bases; unmatched bases: 3. Germline CDR1 is KGHSH and CDR2 is LQKENI. Together with reference TRBV18 and TRBJ1-1, the CDR3 gives the full variable domain: NAGVMQNPRHLVRRRGQEARLRCSPMKGHSHVYWYRQLPEEGLKFMVYLQKENIIDESGMPKERFSAEFPKEGPSILRIQQVVRGDSAAYFCASSQGAATEAFFGQGTRLTVV.

V is TRBV15 and J is TRBJ1-4, with D uncertain. Between the trimmed V and J ends, which lost 5 bases and 0 bases, there was a span of 13 bases. The CDR3 covers 16 residues. Germline V gives CDR1 LNHNV, CDR2 YYDKDF (reference sequence). CDR3 DNA: TGTGCCACCAGCTCCGGGATTATCGCAACTAATGAAAAACTGTTTTTT. Protein sequence: CATSSGIIATNEKLFF.

The chain joins TRBV24-1 to TRBJ2-5; D unresolved. The V gene lost 0 bases and the J gene lost 7 bases, with 5 bases spanning the gap. Per germline, CDR1 KGHDR and CDR2 SFDVKD. This CDR3 comprises 12 residues. The CDR3 region has the DNA TGTGCCACCAGTGATTTGTTCGGGACCCAGTACTTC. This codes for CATSDLFGTQYF.

Points on this clone: At one end, the junction sequence differs from germline, possibly due to a read error. The chain couples TRBV9 to TRBJ2-2; TRBD1 aligns across 7 bases. The CDR3 sequence is 15 residues long. Germline loops: CDR1 SGDLS, CDR2 YYNGEE. CDR3 amino acids: CASSASGGSTRELFF. The CDR3, as DNA: TGTGCCAGCAGCGCTTCAGGGGGAAGCACCCGGGAGCTGTTTTTT.

The chain has TRBV29-1 and TRBJ2-5, with D hard to call. The length of the CDR3 is 11 residues. Deletions cut 4 bases from V and 4 bases from J, with 7 bases between. CDR1 is SQVTM, CDR2 ANQGSEA, per germline. CDR3 bases: TGCAGCGTTGGCGTCGTAGAGACCCAGTACTTC. It is translated as CSVGVVETQYF.

The V gene is TRBV6-6, the J gene TRBJ2-7; TRBD2 agrees at 10 bases. This CDR3 spans 14 amino acids. V was pared by 10 bases and J by 2 bases, with 8 bases of the junction left unmatched. Germline V gives CDR1 MNHNY, CDR2 SVGAGI (reference sequence). CDR3 loop: CATKLSGGTYEQYF. In DNA, the CDR3 is TGTGCCACCAAACTTAGCGGGGGGACCTACGAGCAGTACTTC.

The chain employs TRBV9 and TRBJ2-5; the D is unclear. V was pared by 4 bases and J by 7 bases, with 14 bases between. Germline V CDR1 and CDR2: SGDLS, YYNGEE. There are 13 residues in the CDR3. The CDR3 protein is CASSTYPLGTQYF. Written as DNA, the CDR3 is TGTGCCAGCAGCACCTACCCCCTCGGGACCCAGTACTTC.

This chain joins TRBV9 and TRBJ2-5, with 9 nucleotides matching TRBD1. The germline V gene has CDR1 SGDLS and CDR2 YYNGEE. V gave up 0 bases and J gave up 5 bases; unmatched junction bases: 5. The CDR3 is 15 residues long. DNA of the CDR3: TGTGCCAGCAGCGTAGACGACAGGGGGAGGGAGACCCAGTACTTC. It yields the protein CASSVDDRGRETQYF.

CDR3 amino acids: CASSYPRQGAYEQYF. The CDR3 coding sequence is TGTGCCAGCAGCTACCCGAGACAGGGGGCTTACGAGCAGTACTTC. The genes are TRBV5-4 and TRBJ2-7, with 10 bases fitting TRBD1. Per the germline V gene, CDR1 is SGHNT and CDR2 is YYREEE (reference sequence). The trim removed 3 bases at V and 4 bases at J, leaving 7 bases unmatched. CDR3 length: 15 amino acids.